This T cell receptor beta chain was observed in a study of response to subunit inactivated influenza vaccine. Each CDR3 protein is one row after TCRdb ran MiXCR on the RT-PCR reads. Seen here are over 400,000 distinct CDR3 sequences, 10% to 11% observed once, and the top ten hold approximately 12%. Study findings and constraints: There was a suggestion from the authors that each seasonal influenza vaccination recruits few new T cells.

Ten or more counts support this clonotype. Its antigen is currently unknown. The TCR comes from a man aged 50 or older who received an inactivated influenza vaccine. This material consisted of PBMCs from blood, taken roughly 6 weeks after vaccination.

CDR3 DNA: TGCGCCAGCAGCTGGGGGGTAGCGGGACCCGTCAATGAGCAGTTCTTC. Protein product: CASSWGVAGPVNEQFF. V usage is TRBV5-1 and J usage is TRBJ2-1; 8 bases align to TRBD2. CDR1 and CDR2 (germline): SGHRS, YFSETQ. The CDR3 length is 16 residues. With 3 bases clipped from V and 6 bases from J, the junction kept 11 bases outside the gene matches.